This TCR beta chain was identified in a study of T cell responses to AZD1222 COVID-19 vaccine. Regarding the study as a whole: Nearly half of unique spike-specific TCRs reportedly avoided B.1.351 and B.1.1.7 mutated regions.

Only in-frame clones appear in the TCRdb table, and some are missing; sequencing was by immunoSEQ multiplex PCR. The sample includes some 150,000 clones, about nine tenths of them seen just once. V dropped 6 bases and J dropped 7 bases, with 10 bases sitting between them. This CDR3 is built from 12 residues. Notes on this clone: Its antigen is not known.

The sequencing here drew on peripheral blood, taken 28 days after the second AZD1222 dose. This sequence was found in an adult who received the AZD1222 COVID-19 vaccine. The J gene is TRBJ1-3, the V gene TRBV12-3 or TRBV12-4; D may be TRBD1 (5 bases). Here the CDR3 DNA reads TGTGCCAGCAGCGGGACCCCTAACACCATATATTTT. Encoded protein: CASSGTPNTIYF.